Below are 19 T cell receptor beta chains sequenced from a single sample in a study of T cells of healthy individuals. TCRdb re-called the 5' RACE reads with MiXCR, one entry per CDR3 protein. The repertoire consists of about 53,000 distinct CDR3 sequences, with approximately 15% occurring once and the leading ten covering 15% to 20%. Receptors originate from a human donor in good health.

This chain connects TRBV12-3 or TRBV12-4 to TRBJ2-4; weak D call: TRBD1 (6 bases). Trimming stripped 6 bases from V and 13 bases from J, with 22 bases between. The CDR3 has 14 amino acids. The CDR3 is CASSNDPGDEGQYF. CDR3 sequence (DNA): TGTGCCAGCAGCAACGACCCAGGGGACGAGGGGCAGTACTTC.

This clonotype was seen once. The rearrangement links TRBV12-3 or TRBV12-4 to TRBJ2-5; 7 bases are a match to TRBD1. The CDR3 consists of 16 residues. J lost 4 bases, V lost 6 bases, and 14 bases had no gene match. The CDR3 DNA is TGTGCCAGCAGCCTACGGGGACAGTCGGCGACAGAGACCCAGTACTTC. This sequence encodes CASSLRGQSATETQYF.

This clonotype has just a few counts. The chain has TRBV10-3 and TRBJ2-7; D gene uncertain. Germline V CDR1 and CDR2: ENHRY, SYGVKD. The CDR3 is made up of 14 amino acids. Trimming took 4 bases from V and 0 from J, leaving 10 bases between them. The CDR3 region has the DNA TGTGCCATCAGTGTTGGCCGGAGCTCCTACGAGCAGTACTTC. Amino acids: CAISVGRSSYEQYF.

This chain joins TRBV7-9 and TRBJ2-6; D gene unclear. The V gene lost 5 bases and the J gene lost 0 bases, with 8 bases spanning the gap. Germline V gives CDR1 SEHNR, CDR2 FQNEAQ (reference sequence). There are 15 residues in the CDR3. CDR3 bases: TGTGCCAGCAGCAACGACCTCTCTGGGGCCAACGTCCTGACTTTC. It encodes CASSNDLSGANVLTF.

The chain uses TRBV7-2 and TRBJ2-7, with D perhaps assigned TRBD1 or TRBD2 (5 bases each). The germline gives CDR1 SGHTA, CDR2 FQGNSA. V dropped 0 bases and J dropped 4 bases, with 19 bases sitting between them. This CDR3 has 17 residues. The CDR3 coding sequence is TGTGCCAGCAGCTTAGCGCGGTCGGGACCCAAGGCGTACGAGCAGTACTTC. Its translation: CASSLARSGPKAYEQYF.

This clonotype was picked up many times. V gene TRBV20-1 combines with J gene TRBJ2-7; D remains unclear. The CDR3 consists of 13 residues. Trimming shortened V by 5 bases and J by 7 bases, and 18 bases separated the two germline ends. CDR1 and CDR2 from the germline V gene are DFQATT and SNEGSKA (reference sequence). CDR3: CSAVHVGSQEQYF. CDR3 nucleotide sequence: TGCAGTGCTGTCCACGTTGGTAGCCAGGAGCAGTACTTC.

Many counts were recorded for this clonotype. J is TRBJ2-7 and V is TRBV5-1; D possibly uses TRBD1 or TRBD2 (6 bases each). CDR3 length: 13 residues. V lost 4 bases, J lost 5 bases, and 13 bases lay in between. Germline CDR1 reads SGHRS; CDR2 reads YFSETQ. As DNA, the CDR3 is TGCGCCAGCAGCGGAGGGGGGCCCAACGAGCAGTACTTC. It yields the protein CASSGGGPNEQYF.

This clonotype was seen at least ten times. The rearrangement links TRBV11-3 to TRBJ2-3; D ambiguous. The length of the CDR3 is 14 residues. V gave up 1 base and J gave up 1 base, with 6 bases separating them. CDR1 is SGHNT, CDR2 YENEEA, per germline. CDR3 DNA sequence: TGTGCCAGCAGCTTAGGCCCTCGCACAGATACGCAGTATTTT. It codes for CASSLGPRTDTQYF.

Many counts were recorded for this clonotype. Compared with germline, one end of the junction differs, possibly owing to a read error. The V and J genes are TRBV29-1 and TRBJ2-5, with D unclear. Germline V gene sequence: CDR1 SQVTM, CDR2 ANQGSEA. The CDR3 consists of 13 residues. DNA of the CDR3: TGCAGCGTTGAAGGGGGTGGATTTGGGCGTCGACTCTTC. Its translation: CSVEGGGFGRRLF.

The chain couples TRBV6-2 or TRBV6-3 to TRBJ1-1; tentative D call: TRBD1 (5 bases). Trimming took off 6 bases at V and 5 bases at J, with 13 bases between the two ends. Per germline, CDR1 MNHEY and CDR2 SVGEGT. The CDR3 loop spans 13 amino acids. The CDR3 protein is CASSRGAWTEAFF. As DNA, the CDR3 is TGTGCCAGCAGCCGCGGGGCTTGGACTGAAGCTTTCTTT.

The table lists this clonotype with a few counts. The rearrangement uses TRBV7-2 and TRBJ2-3; D gene uncertain. From germline, CDR1 is SGHTA and CDR2 FQGNSA. The length of the CDR3 is 12 residues. V was clipped by 5 bases and J by 3 bases, with 6 bases between them. The CDR3 here is CASSLMTDTQYF. In nucleotides, the CDR3 is TGTGCCAGCAGCCTCATGACAGATACGCAGTATTTT.

This clonotype was seen at least ten times. J is TRBJ2-2 and V is TRBV29-1; D perhaps matches TRBD1 (5 bases). V lost 7 bases to trimming and J lost 7 bases, with 13 bases between them. Germline-derived CDR1 and CDR2 are SQVTM and ANQGSEA. The CDR3 contains 12 residues. CDR3 protein: CSGETGYGELFF. The DNA for the CDR3 is TGCAGCGGCGAAACAGGCTACGGGGAGCTGTTTTTT.

The chain is built from TRBV4-3 and TRBJ2-2, with D perhaps matching TRBD2 (5 bases). This CDR3 contains 16 residues. V was trimmed by 4 bases and J by 3 bases, leaving 15 bases between them. Germline loops: CDR1 LGHNA, CDR2 YSLEER. The chain's CDR3 is CASSPALAGDTGELFF. In DNA form, the CDR3 reads TGCGCCAGCAGCCCTGCCCTGGCGGGCGACACCGGGGAGCTGTTTTTT.

This clonotype was counted ten times or more. The chain employs TRBV24-1 and TRBJ1-1; D unclear. CDR1 and CDR2 from the germline V gene are KGHDR and SFDVKD. The V end lost 10 bases, the J end lost 6 bases, and 11 bases lay between the germline ends. The CDR3 is 11 amino acids. The CDR3 reads CATKPLAEAFF. In DNA form, the CDR3 reads TGTGCCACGAAACCTTTGGCTGAAGCTTTCTTT.

The chain is built from TRBV3-1 and TRBJ2-7; D may be TRBD1 (6 bases). Trimming pared 2 bases from V and 4 bases from J, leaving 12 bases between. This CDR3 spans 14 amino acids. The germline gives CDR1 LGHDT, CDR2 YNNKEL (reference sequence). CDR3 DNA: TGTGCCAGCAGCCAAAACGGACAGCTTTACGAGCAGTACTTC. Translation: CASSQNGQLYEQYF.

This clonotype was counted ten times or more. V and J are TRBV20-1 and TRBJ2-3, with 13 positions matching TRBD2. The CDR3 runs to 15 residues. Germline V gene lookup returns CDR1 DFQATT and CDR2 SNEGSKA (reference sequence). The V segment lost 4 bases and the J segment 8 bases; nucleotides outside the gene matches: 9. The CDR3 bases are TGCAGTGCTACCCTACTAGCGGGGGGGCAACTTACGCAGTATTTT. This codes for CSATLLAGGQLTQYF.

The table lists this clonotype with many counts. Germline and junction disagree at one end, which may indicate a read error. The chain joins TRBV9 to TRBJ2-7; 11 positions match TRBD2. Germline CDR1 and CDR2: SGDLS and YYNGEE. The CDR3 runs to 15 residues. The CDR3 here is CASSVDLAGGDGVRF. CDR3 in DNA: TGTGCCAGCAGCGTAGACCTAGCGGGAGGCGATGGGGTACGCTTC.

Remarks on this clonotype: A much larger clone is a single base away; this may be a read error. This chain links TRBV5-1 with TRBJ1-4; D unresolved. Germline lookup yields CDR1 SGHRS and CDR2 YFSETQ. The CDR3 is made up of 16 amino acids. Trimming removed 4 bases at V and 6 bases at J, with 19 bases between. The CDR3 DNA is TGCGCCAGCAGCCAAAATACGCAGTGGGCAGATGAAAAACTGTTTTTT. Residues: CASSQNTQWADEKLFF.

The V and J genes are TRBV6-5 and TRBJ2-2, with 8 nucleotides matching TRBD1. This CDR3 has 17 residues. Germline loops: CDR1 MNHEY, CDR2 SVGAGI. The V gene end was trimmed by 0 bases and the J gene end by 4 bases; junction bases not matched to a gene: 7. The CDR3 sequence: CASSYSSRGLGTGELFF. CDR3 nucleotides: TGTGCCAGCAGTTACTCGAGCAGGGGGCTAGGCACCGGGGAGCTGTTTTTT.